These 32 T cell receptor beta chains share one sample of origin, sequenced in a study of radiotherapy plus CTLA-4 blockade in lung cancer. The table came from immunoSEQ multiplex PCR; TCRdb's copy has only in-frame clones and leaves some out. The sample lists about 45,000 clones; around 69% were seen once. The starting material was peripheral blood, obtained from a patient treated with radiotherapy plus ipilimumab. The receptor set was obtained from a human donor with non-small cell lung cancer who had stable disease on radiotherapy plus ipilimumab.

In this sample, this clone is medium-sized (0.01 to 0.1%). The chain joins TRBV28 to TRBJ2-7, with D possibly matching TRBD2 (6 bases). The V and J ends lost 2 bases and 3 bases respectively, with 8 bases between them. The germline CDR1 and CDR2 sequences are MDHEN and SYDVKM. This CDR3 contains 13 residues. This CDR3 reads CASSLQGGYEQYV. In nucleotides, the CDR3 is TGTGCCAGCAGTTTACAGGGAGGCTACGAGCAGTACGTC.

The V call is TRBV18, the J call TRBJ1-1, with D possibly TRBD1 on 5 matching bases. From germline, CDR1 is KGHSH and CDR2 LQKENI. This CDR3 spans 16 amino acids. Trimming pared 6 bases from V and 6 bases from J, leaving 23 bases between. CDR3 in amino acids: CASSLTKDGDSAEAFF. The CDR3 coding sequence is TGTGCCAGCTCCCTCACCAAGGACGGCGACAGTGCTGAAGCTTTCTTT.

This clone was recorded once. V and J are TRBV7-9 and TRBJ1-6; the D gene is possibly TRBD1 (5 bases). The CDR3 loop spans 14 amino acids. Germline V gives CDR1 SEHNR, CDR2 FQNEAQ (reference sequence). V was trimmed by 4 bases and J by 6 bases, leaving 10 bases between them. The CDR3 DNA reads as TGTGCCAGCAGCTCGGACACAATTAATTCACCCCTCCACTTT. It is translated as CASSSDTINSPLHF.

This chain connects TRBV6-6 to TRBJ2-3, with 7 bases matching TRBD1. J gave up 1 base and V 5 bases, and 9 bases lay outside the gene matches. This CDR3 region has 16 residues. Looked up from germline, CDR1 is MNHNY and CDR2 is SVGAGI (reference sequence). The CDR3 loop reads CASSPSTGLGTDTQYF. CDR3 nucleotide sequence: TGTGCCAGCAGTCCTTCGACAGGGCTAGGCACAGATACGCAGTATTTT.

The chain couples TRBV10-3 to TRBJ2-6, with D uncertain. Germline loops: CDR1 ENHRY, CDR2 SYGVKD. The CDR3 has 13 amino acids. V lost 9 bases and J 0 bases, leaving 6 bases between the germline ends. CDR3 coding DNA: TGTGCCATGTTTAACTCTGGGGCCAACGTCCTGACTTTC. Translation gives CAMFNSGANVLTF.

The chain combines TRBV28 with TRBJ1-2, with D possibly TRBD1 on 5 matching bases. This CDR3 has 16 residues. V lost 5 bases and J lost 3, with 19 bases in between. The germline CDR1 and CDR2 sequences are MDHEN and SYDVKM. CDR3 loop: CASSLTGTSGHYGYTF. DNA for the CDR3: TGTGCCAGCAGTCTTACCGGGACCTCTGGACACTATGGCTACACCTTC.

This chain joins TRBV27 and TRBJ1-1; 7 bases are a match to TRBD1. CDR1 MNHEY and CDR2 SMNVEV come from the germline V gene (reference sequence). The CDR3 is made up of 17 amino acids. The ends lost 4 bases at V and 0 bases at J; junction bases unmatched: 11. CDR3 DNA: TGTGCCAGCAGTTCCTACAGGGGAAGAGGGATGAACACTGAAGCTTTCTTT. The encoded protein is CASSSYRGRGMNTEAFF.

The chain joins TRBV18 to TRBJ2-7; D not certain. There are 14 residues in the CDR3. Germline CDR1 is KGHSH and CDR2 is LQKENI. Trimming stripped 2 bases from V and 6 bases from J, with 14 bases between. DNA of the CDR3: TGTGCCAGCTCACCATCCACGGGTCCTGGCGAGCAGTACTTC. It codes for CASSPSTGPGEQYF.

V and J are TRBV7-2 and TRBJ2-7; TRBD1 is a possible D gene (6 bases). Trimming pared 5 bases from V and 4 bases from J, leaving 9 bases between. The CDR3 consists of 12 residues. Germline lookup yields CDR1 SGHTA and CDR2 FQGNSA. CDR3 nucleotides: TGTGCCAGCAGCACCACAGGGTACGAGCAGTACTTC. Translated: CASSTTGYEQYF.

The table lists this clone with a count of one. The gene calls are TRBV30 and TRBJ1-5; 8 bases are shared with TRBD1. CDR3 length: 16 residues. Germline V CDR1 and CDR2: GTSNPN, SVGIG (reference sequence). Unmatched junction bases numbered 8, after V lost 2 bases and J lost 2 bases. The CDR3 nucleotides are TGTGCCTGGAGTACCAAGACAGGGGCGGGCAATCAGCCCCAGCATTTT. Translation gives CAWSTKTGAGNQPQHF.

As regards this clone: At one boundary the junction diverges from the germline segment, which might be a read error. This sample also contains other DNA sequences that code for the same CDR3. The chain recombines TRBV6-1 with TRBJ1-2; weak D call: TRBD1 (5 bases). This CDR3 contains 13 residues. Germline V gene lookup returns CDR1 MNHNS and CDR2 SASEGT. The CDR3 coding sequence is TGTGCCAGTAGTGAAGGCAGGGCCTATGGCTACACCTTC. It yields the protein CASSEGRAYGYTF.

About this clone: It differs at one base from a far larger clone, so likely a read error. V usage is TRBV27 and J usage is TRBJ2-1; TRBD2 matches at 11 bases. CDR3 size: 16 residues. V lost 5 bases and J lost 3; bases outside the gene matches: 6. In germline, CDR1 is MNHEY, CDR2 SMNVEV (reference sequence). The CDR3 DNA is TGTGCCAGCAGTGCGGGGACTAGCGGATACTACAATGAGCAGTTCTTC. Translation: CASSAGTSGYYNEQFF.

CDR3 residues: CASRGQGAAGELFF. CDR3 in DNA: TGTGCCAGCAGAGGACAGGGGGCGGCCGGGGAGCTGTTTTTT. The chain recombines TRBV6-5 with TRBJ2-2; TRBD1 agrees at 11 bases. The CDR3 length is 14 residues. The V and J ends lost 6 bases and 6 bases, in that order; junction bases with no gene match: 3. Germline lookup yields CDR1 MNHEY and CDR2 SVGAGI.

This chain joins TRBV19 and TRBJ1-3, with TRBD1 matching 8 bases. Trimming cost V 6 bases and J 4 bases; bases outside gene matches: 5. Germline V lookup: CDR1 LNHDA, CDR2 SQIVND (reference sequence). The CDR3 loop spans 14 amino acids. The CDR3 nucleotides read TGTGCCAGTAGGGACAGGGCGGACGGAAACACCATATATTTT. Protein product: CASRDRADGNTIYF.

Sample share makes this clone medium-sized. J is TRBJ1-3 and V is TRBV4-1; D remains unclear. Deletions cut 1 base from V and 0 bases from J, with 7 bases between. Per the germline V gene, CDR1 is MGHRA and CDR2 is YSYEKL. The CDR3 loop spans 15 amino acids. The chain's CDR3 is CASSQGDFSGNTIYF. The CDR3 coding sequence is TGCGCCAGCAGCCAAGGAGATTTCTCTGGAAACACCATATATTTT.

The chain joins TRBV5-1 to TRBJ2-5; D is perhaps TRBD2 (7 bases). V lost 5 bases to trimming and J lost 4 bases, with 12 bases between them. This CDR3 has 13 residues. The germline gives CDR1 SGHRS, CDR2 YFSETQ. CDR3 coding DNA: TGCGCCAGCAGTGCGGGGGCTCGAGAGACCCAGTACTTC. Translating gives CASSAGARETQYF.

The table lists this clone with a count of one. The CDR3 loop reads CASSSPQGKGPYSNQPQHF. CDR3 bases: TGTGCCAGCAGCTCCCCACAGGGGAAAGGGCCATATAGCAATCAGCCCCAGCATTTT. V gene TRBV12-1 combines with J gene TRBJ1-5; the table gives TRBD1 as D, unverified against the DNA. TRBV12-1 is a pseudogene segment. CDR3 length: 19 residues.

This clone is a singleton in its sample. The chain employs TRBV7-3 and TRBJ2-2; D tentatively fits TRBD1 or TRBD2 (5 bases each). This CDR3 has 14 amino acids. CDR1 is SGHTA and CDR2 is FQGTGA in the germline V gene. The ends were cut back, 4 bases at V and 7 bases at J, with 13 bases in the middle. The CDR3 reads CASSSMGDDGELFF. In DNA form, the CDR3 reads TGTGCCAGCAGCTCCATGGGGGATGACGGGGAGCTGTTTTTT.

The chain couples TRBV9 to TRBJ1-5; D ambiguous. The ends were cut back, 0 bases at V and 5 bases at J, with 6 bases in the middle. This CDR3 spans 13 amino acids. Looked up from germline, CDR1 is SGDLS and CDR2 is YYNGEE. CDR3 DNA: TGTGCCAGCAGCGTAGACTGGGATCAGCCCCAGCATTTT. This encodes CASSVDWDQPQHF.

The rearrangement uses TRBV7-9 and TRBJ2-5; D perhaps matches TRBD1 (5 bases). There are 16 residues in the CDR3. Trimming pared 9 bases from V and 4 bases from J, leaving 24 bases between. CDR1 is SEHNR and CDR2 is FQNEAQ in the germline V gene (reference sequence). The CDR3 sequence: CASSRVGAGKGETQYF. CDR3 nucleotide sequence: TGTGCCAGTTCCAGGGTAGGGGCAGGCAAGGGAGAGACCCAGTACTTC. The complete variable domain, with remaining parts taken from reference TRBV7-9 and TRBJ2-5, reads DTGVSQNPRHKITKRGQNVTFRCDPISEHNRLYWYRQTLGQGPEFLTYFQNEAQLEKSRLLSDRFSAERPKGSFSTLEIQRTEQGDSAMYLCASSRVGAGKGETQYFGPGTRLLVL.

V usage is TRBV6-6 and J usage is TRBJ1-5; 7 positions match TRBD1. V trimming: 7 bases; J trimming: 3 bases; junction bases outside the gene matches: 12. Germline V gene lookup returns CDR1 MNHNY and CDR2 SVGAGI (reference sequence). This CDR3 has 16 amino acids. The CDR3 protein is CASIDRVTGNNQPQHF. The CDR3 bases are TGTGCCAGCATTGACAGGGTTACAGGGAACAATCAGCCCCAGCATTTT.

The chain couples TRBV4-3 to TRBJ1-1, with D uncertain. This CDR3 spans 17 amino acids. With 0 bases removed from V and 3 bases from J, the gap between germline ends came to 17 bases. CDR1 is LGHNA and CDR2 is YSLEER in the germline V gene. CDR3 DNA sequence: TGCGCCAGCAGCCAAGAGGCTAAACGATTGAGTCACACTGAAGCTTTCTTT. Translating it yields CASSQEAKRLSHTEAFF.

The chain couples TRBV5-4 to TRBJ1-4; 9 bases map to TRBD1. The V gene end was trimmed by 2 bases and the J gene end by 7 bases; junction bases not matched to a gene: 3. Germline CDR1 is SGHNT and CDR2 is YYREEE (reference sequence). The CDR3 is 14 residues long. Written as DNA, the CDR3 is TGTGCCAGCAGCTTACAGGGGGCGCGTGAAAAACTGTTTTTT. Its translation: CASSLQGAREKLFF.

V is TRBV9 and J is TRBJ2-5; D perhaps matches TRBD2 (5 bases). With 0 bases removed from V and 5 bases from J, the gap between germline ends came to 14 bases. The length of the CDR3 is 15 residues. From germline, CDR1 is SGDLS and CDR2 YYNGEE. The CDR3 nucleotides read TGTGCCAGCAGCGTAGCTGCTAGTTGGGAGGAGACCCAGTACTTC. As protein: CASSVAASWEETQYF. Drawing the rest from reference TRBV9 and TRBJ2-5, the complete variable domain is DSGVTQTPKHLITATGQRVTLRCSPRSGDLSVYWYQQSLDQGLQFLIQYYNGEERAKGNILERFSAQQFPDLHSELNLSSLELGDSALYFCASSVAASWEETQYFGPGTRLLVL.

The chain recombines TRBV6-5 with TRBJ2-6; the D is unclear. The V and J ends lost 0 bases and 1 base respectively, with 7 bases between them. Looked up from germline, CDR1 is MNHEY and CDR2 is SVGAGI. The CDR3 totals 16 residues. In DNA, the CDR3 is TGTGCCAGCAGTTACTCGATGGGGTCTGGGGCCAACGTCCTGACTTTC. It is translated as CASSYSMGSGANVLTF.

The genes are TRBV19 and TRBJ1-2, with TRBD1 identical over 8 bases. Germline lookup yields CDR1 LNHDA and CDR2 SQIVND (reference sequence). The CDR3 sequence is 15 residues long. J lost 7 bases, V lost 4 bases, and 11 bases had no gene match. DNA for the CDR3: TGTGCCAGTAGTACGACGGACAGGGTAGGATCTGGCTACACCTTC. Its translation is CASSTTDRVGSGYTF.

V and J are TRBV5-1 and TRBJ2-1, with 7 bases aligning to TRBD2. CDR1 and CDR2 (germline): SGHRS, YFSETQ. V was clipped by 5 bases and J by 1 base; unmatched bases: 6. This CDR3 is 15 amino acids long. The CDR3 coding sequence is TGCGCCAGCAGACCCCTAGCGGCTTCCTACAATGAGCAGTTCTTC. It translates to CASRPLAASYNEQFF.

The chain is built from TRBV5-6 and TRBJ1-3, with D hard to call. The V gene's germline CDR1 is SGHDT and CDR2 YYEEEE. V lost 7 bases and J lost 3, with 11 bases in between. This CDR3 comprises 13 residues. The CDR3 DNA is TGTGCCAGCCGCGGAGGCAATGGAAACACCATATATTTT. Its protein product is CASRGGNGNTIYF.

The V call is TRBV9, the J call TRBJ2-3; 11 nucleotides align to TRBD1. The CDR3 spans 17 residues. Germline V gene data show CDR1 as SGDLS and CDR2 as YYNGEE. The trim removed 3 bases at V and 4 bases at J, leaving 10 bases unmatched. This CDR3 is CASSANLGQGVADTQYF. The CDR3 nucleotides read TGTGCCAGCAGCGCTAATCTGGGACAGGGGGTTGCAGATACGCAGTATTTT.

This sequence joins TRBV6-4 and TRBJ2-3; D perhaps matches TRBD1 (6 bases). CDR3 length equals 14 residues. Deletions cut 5 bases from V and 0 bases from J, with 9 bases between. Germline values: CDR1 MRHNA, CDR2 SNTAGT. CDR3 coding DNA: TGTGCCAGCAGTCCAGGGGATAGCACAGATACGCAGTATTTT. Protein: CASSPGDSTDTQYF.

In its sample, this clone was seen a few times. The J gene is TRBJ1-2, the V gene TRBV14; 7 nucleotides match TRBD1. The CDR3 is 14 residues long. V shed 4 bases, J shed 3 bases, and the junction held 5 bases outside the gene matches. Germline CDR1 SGHDN, CDR2 FVKESK. CDR3 loop: CASSPGGVHYGYTF. CDR3 in DNA: TGTGCCAGCAGCCCAGGGGGAGTGCACTATGGCTACACCTTC.

The rearrangement links TRBV6-5 to TRBJ1-5; 7 bases are shared with TRBD1. Trimming cost V 4 bases and J 5 bases; bases outside gene matches: 5. Germline V gene data show CDR1 as MNHEY and CDR2 as SVGAGI. CDR3 length equals 14 residues. The CDR3 is CASSSQGVHQPQHF. In nucleotides, the CDR3 is TGTGCCAGCAGTTCGCAGGGGGTTCATCAGCCCCAGCATTTT.